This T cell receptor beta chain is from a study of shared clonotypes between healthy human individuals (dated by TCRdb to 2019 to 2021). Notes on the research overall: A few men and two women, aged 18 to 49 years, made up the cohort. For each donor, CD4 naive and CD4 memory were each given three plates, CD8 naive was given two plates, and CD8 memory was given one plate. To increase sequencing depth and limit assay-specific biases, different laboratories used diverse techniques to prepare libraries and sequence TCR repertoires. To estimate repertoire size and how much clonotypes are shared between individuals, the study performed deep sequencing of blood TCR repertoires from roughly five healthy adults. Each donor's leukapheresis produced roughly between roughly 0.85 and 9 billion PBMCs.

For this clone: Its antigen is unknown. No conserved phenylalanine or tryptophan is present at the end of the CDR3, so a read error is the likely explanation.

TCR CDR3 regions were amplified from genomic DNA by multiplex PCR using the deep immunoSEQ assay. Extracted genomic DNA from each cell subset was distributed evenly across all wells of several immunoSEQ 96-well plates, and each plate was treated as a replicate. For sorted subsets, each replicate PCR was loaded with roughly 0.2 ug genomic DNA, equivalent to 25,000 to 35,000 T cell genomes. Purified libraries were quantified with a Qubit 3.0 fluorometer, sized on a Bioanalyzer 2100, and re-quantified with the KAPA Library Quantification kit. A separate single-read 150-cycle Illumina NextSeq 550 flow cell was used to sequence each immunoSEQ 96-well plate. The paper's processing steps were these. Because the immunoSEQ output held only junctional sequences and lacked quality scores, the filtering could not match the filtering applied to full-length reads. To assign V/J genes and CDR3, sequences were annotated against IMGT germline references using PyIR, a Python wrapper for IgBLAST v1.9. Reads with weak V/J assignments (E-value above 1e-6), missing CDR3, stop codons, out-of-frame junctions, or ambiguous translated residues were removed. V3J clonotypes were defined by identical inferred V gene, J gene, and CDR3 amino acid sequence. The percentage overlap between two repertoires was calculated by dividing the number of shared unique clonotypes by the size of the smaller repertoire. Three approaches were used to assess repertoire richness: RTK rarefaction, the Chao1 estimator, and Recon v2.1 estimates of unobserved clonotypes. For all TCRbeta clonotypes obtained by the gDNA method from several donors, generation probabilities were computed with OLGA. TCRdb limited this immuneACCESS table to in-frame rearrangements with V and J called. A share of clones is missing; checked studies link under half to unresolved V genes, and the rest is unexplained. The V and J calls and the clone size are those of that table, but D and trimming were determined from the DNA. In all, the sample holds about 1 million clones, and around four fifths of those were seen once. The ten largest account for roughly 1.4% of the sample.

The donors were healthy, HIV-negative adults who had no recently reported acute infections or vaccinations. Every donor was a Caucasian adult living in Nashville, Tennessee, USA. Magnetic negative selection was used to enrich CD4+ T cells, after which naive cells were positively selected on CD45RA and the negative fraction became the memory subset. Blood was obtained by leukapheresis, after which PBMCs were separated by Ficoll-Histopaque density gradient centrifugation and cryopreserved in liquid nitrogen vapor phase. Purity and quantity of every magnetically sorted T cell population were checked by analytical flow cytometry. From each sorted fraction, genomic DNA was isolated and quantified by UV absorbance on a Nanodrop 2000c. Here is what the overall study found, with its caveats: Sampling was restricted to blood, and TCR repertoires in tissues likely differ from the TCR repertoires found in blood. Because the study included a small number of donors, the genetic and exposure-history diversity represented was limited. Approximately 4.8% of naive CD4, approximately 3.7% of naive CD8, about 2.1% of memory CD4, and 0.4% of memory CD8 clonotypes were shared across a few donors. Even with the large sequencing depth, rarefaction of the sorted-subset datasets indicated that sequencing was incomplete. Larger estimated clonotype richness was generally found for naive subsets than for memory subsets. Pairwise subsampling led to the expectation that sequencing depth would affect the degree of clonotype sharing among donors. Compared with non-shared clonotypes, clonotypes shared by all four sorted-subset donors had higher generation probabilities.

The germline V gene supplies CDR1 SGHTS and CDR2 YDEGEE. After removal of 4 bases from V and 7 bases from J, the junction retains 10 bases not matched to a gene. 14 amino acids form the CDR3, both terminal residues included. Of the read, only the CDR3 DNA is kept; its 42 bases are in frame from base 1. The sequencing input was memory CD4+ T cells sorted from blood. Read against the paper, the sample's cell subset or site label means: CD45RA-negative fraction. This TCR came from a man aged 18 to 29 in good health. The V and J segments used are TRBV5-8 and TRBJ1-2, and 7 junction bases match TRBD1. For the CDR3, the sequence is CASSPRQGISGYTS. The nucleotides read TGTGCCAGCAGCCCCCGACAGGGAATCAGTGGCTACACCTCC.